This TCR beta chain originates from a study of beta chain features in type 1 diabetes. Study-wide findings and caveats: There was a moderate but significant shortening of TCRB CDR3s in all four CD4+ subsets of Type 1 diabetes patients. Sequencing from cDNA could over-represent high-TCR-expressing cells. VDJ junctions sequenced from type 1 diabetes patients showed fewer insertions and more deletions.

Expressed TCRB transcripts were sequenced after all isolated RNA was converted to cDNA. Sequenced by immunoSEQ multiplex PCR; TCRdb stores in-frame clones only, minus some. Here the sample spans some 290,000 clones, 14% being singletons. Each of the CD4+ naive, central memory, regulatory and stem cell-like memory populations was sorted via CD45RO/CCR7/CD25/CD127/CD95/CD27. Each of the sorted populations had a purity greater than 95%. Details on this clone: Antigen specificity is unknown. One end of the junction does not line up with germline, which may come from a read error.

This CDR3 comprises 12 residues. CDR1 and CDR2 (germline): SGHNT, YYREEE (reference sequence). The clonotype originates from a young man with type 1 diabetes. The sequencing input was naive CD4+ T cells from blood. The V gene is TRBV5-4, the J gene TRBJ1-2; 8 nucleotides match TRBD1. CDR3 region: CASSLDRAVNTF. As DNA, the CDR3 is TGTGCCAGCAGTTTGGACAGGGCAGTTAACACCTTC.